This record looks at one TCR beta chain sequence and its context. Its antigen is unknown. Mismatch with germline at one junction end may stem from a read error. TCRdb analysed the 5' RACE reads with MiXCR anew, one entry per CDR3 protein. The sample includes approximately 290,000 distinct CDR3 sequences, roughly 21% of them seen just once. This sample was included in a study of T-cell memory formation after mild COVID-19. Regarding the study as a whole: A balance of CD4 and CD8 characterized clones contracting day 15 to 85, whereas later expanders leaned CD4+.

From germline, CDR1 is KGHSY and CDR2 FQNENV. The length of the CDR3 is 15 residues. Sequenced: PBMCs or a T cell subset sorted from them (not recorded which). This TCR was sampled from a man between 18 and 35 years old who had mild COVID-19 (a few samples of this study predate the infection). Cell type and time point are not known. V and J are TRBV16 and TRBJ1-1; TRBD1 might be the D (6 bases). This CDR3 reads CASSQGGTPNPEAFF. The CDR3 bases are TGTGCCAGCAGCCAAGGGGGGACACCGAACCCTGAAGCTTTCTTT.